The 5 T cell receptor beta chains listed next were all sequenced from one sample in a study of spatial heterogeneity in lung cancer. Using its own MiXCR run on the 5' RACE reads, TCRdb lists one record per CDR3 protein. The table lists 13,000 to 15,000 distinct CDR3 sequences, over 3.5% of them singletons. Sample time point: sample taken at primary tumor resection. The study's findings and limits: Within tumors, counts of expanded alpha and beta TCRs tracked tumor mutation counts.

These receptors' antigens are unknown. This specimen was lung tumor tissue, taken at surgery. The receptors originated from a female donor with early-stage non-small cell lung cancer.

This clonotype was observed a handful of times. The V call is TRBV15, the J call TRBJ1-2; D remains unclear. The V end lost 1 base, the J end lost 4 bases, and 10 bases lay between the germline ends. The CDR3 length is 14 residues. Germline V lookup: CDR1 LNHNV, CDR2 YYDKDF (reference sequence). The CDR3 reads CATSRVQTTYGYTF. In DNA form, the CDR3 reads TGTGCCACCAGCAGAGTCCAGACGACCTATGGCTACACCTTC.

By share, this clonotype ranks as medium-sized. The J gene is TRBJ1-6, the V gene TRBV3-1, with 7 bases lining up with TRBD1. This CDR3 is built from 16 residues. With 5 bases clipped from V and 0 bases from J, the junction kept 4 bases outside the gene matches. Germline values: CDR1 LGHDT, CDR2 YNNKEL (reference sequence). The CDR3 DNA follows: TGTGCCAGCAGCTTAGGACAGGACTCCTATAATTCACCCCTCCACTTT. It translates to CASSLGQDSYNSPLHF. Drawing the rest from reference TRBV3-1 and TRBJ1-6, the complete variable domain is DTAVSQTPKYLVTQMGNDKSIKCEQNLGHDTMYWYKQDSKKFLKIMFSYNNKELIINETVPNRFSPKSPDKAHLNLHINSLELGDSAVYFCASSLGQDSYNSPLHFGNGTRLTVT.

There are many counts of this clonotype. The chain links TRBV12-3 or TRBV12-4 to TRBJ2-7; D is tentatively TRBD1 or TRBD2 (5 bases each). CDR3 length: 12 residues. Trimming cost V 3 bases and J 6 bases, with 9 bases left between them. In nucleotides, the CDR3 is TGTGCCAGCAGTTTCCAGGGAGCCGAGCAGTACTTC. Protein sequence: CASSFQGAEQYF.

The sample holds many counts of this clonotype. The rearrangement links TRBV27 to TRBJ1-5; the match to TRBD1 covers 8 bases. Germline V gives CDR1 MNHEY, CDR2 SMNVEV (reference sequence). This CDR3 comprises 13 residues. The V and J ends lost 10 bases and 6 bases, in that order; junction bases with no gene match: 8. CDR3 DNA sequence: TGTGCCACCAGGGCGGGGACAGGTCAGCCCCAGCATTTT. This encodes CATRAGTGQPQHF.

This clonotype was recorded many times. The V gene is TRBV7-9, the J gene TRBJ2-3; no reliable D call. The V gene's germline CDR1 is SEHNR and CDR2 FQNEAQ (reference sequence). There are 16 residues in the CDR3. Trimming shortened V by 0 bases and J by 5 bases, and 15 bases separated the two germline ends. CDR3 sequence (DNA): TGTGCCAGCAGCTTAGCGATGGGGTGGAGAGGAGATACGCAGTATTTT. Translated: CASSLAMGWRGDTQYF.